The 26 T cell receptor beta chains below come from one sample, sequenced in a study of cytomegalovirus exposure and HLA in healthy donors. Use of 60 Vbeta and 13 Jbeta primers characterized the PCR. TCRdb keeps only in-frame clones here, not all; method: immunoSEQ multiplex PCR. The sample shows roughly 200,000 clones, roughly four fifths of them seen only once. Sequenced: PBMCs. The receptor source for this set is a man aged 25-45 years in good health and CMV-seronegative.

This chain links TRBV7-9 with TRBJ2-2, with unresolved D. The CDR3 loop spans 16 amino acids. The germline V gene has CDR1 SEHNR and CDR2 FQNEAQ (reference sequence). Trimming took 5 bases from V and 3 from J, leaving 16 bases between them. The CDR3 loop reads CASSLLRQQDTGELFF. The CDR3 DNA reads TGTGCCAGCAGCCTCCTCAGGCAGCAAGACACCGGGGAGCTGTTTTTT.

The chain recombines TRBV5-1 with TRBJ2-2; possibly TRBD1 for D (6 bases). The CDR3 is 15 residues long. Between the trimmed V and J ends, which lost 3 bases and 1 base, there was a span of 10 bases. Germline V lookup: CDR1 SGHRS, CDR2 YFSETQ. The CDR3 bases are TGCGCCAGCAGCTACCGGGGACAGAACACCGGGGAGCTGTTTTTT. Its protein is CASSYRGQNTGELFF.

This clone has just a few counts. This chain links TRBV5-4 with TRBJ1-5, with D tentatively TRBD1 (6 bases). V was pared by 4 bases and J by 7 bases, with 18 bases between. CDR3 length: 15 amino acids. CDR1 SGHNT and CDR2 YYREEE come from the germline V gene (reference sequence). The DNA for the CDR3 is TGTGCCAGCAGCGGGGACAAAGGCCCAAACCAGCCCCAGCATTTT. The encoded protein is CASSGDKGPNQPQHF.

This clone showed up just once. CDR3 DNA sequence: TGTGCCAGCAGTGAAGCGCCCCGGGGCACTGAAGCTTTCTTT. It is translated as CASSEAPRGTEAFF. The chain uses TRBV6-1 and TRBJ1-1; D gene unclear. Germline V gene sequence: CDR1 MNHNS, CDR2 SASEGT. This CDR3 contains 14 residues. V was trimmed by 0 bases and J by 4 bases, leaving 9 bases between them.

V usage is TRBV6-4 and J usage is TRBJ2-1; 7 nucleotides align to TRBD2. Germline lookup yields CDR1 MRHNA and CDR2 SNTAGT. V lost 6 bases, J lost 5 bases, and 7 bases stayed unmatched. The length of the CDR3 is 14 residues. This chain's CDR3 is CASSSRGGHNEQFF. The CDR3 nucleotides read TGTGCCAGCAGCTCCCGGGGAGGGCACAATGAGCAGTTCTTC.

V gene TRBV6-5 combines with J gene TRBJ2-7; 8 bases line up with TRBD1. Trimming removed 5 bases from V and 4 bases from J; junction bases left unmatched: 4. The CDR3 has 13 amino acids. Germline V gene lookup returns CDR1 MNHEY and CDR2 SVGAGI. CDR3 coding DNA: TGTGCCAGCAGTGGCAGGGGGCCTTACGAGCAGTACTTC. Amino acids: CASSGRGPYEQYF.

V gene TRBV15 combines with J gene TRBJ1-6; weak D call: TRBD1 (5 bases). Germline lookup yields CDR1 LNHNV and CDR2 YYDKDF (reference sequence). The CDR3 is 14 amino acids. V was cut by 2 bases and J by 9 bases, with 11 bases left in between. CDR3 in amino acids: CATSRIGGGSPLHF. CDR3 in DNA: TGTGCCACCAGCAGAATCGGGGGGGGTTCACCCCTCCACTTT.

Written as DNA, the CDR3 is TGTGCCTGGACCCGCTTACAGGGAAATACGCAGTATTTT. As protein: CAWTRLQGNTQYF. The chain is built from TRBV30 and TRBJ2-3, with D tentatively TRBD1 (6 bases). The CDR3 has 13 residues. V was trimmed by 4 bases and J by 7 bases, leaving 15 bases between them. The germline CDR1 and CDR2 sequences are GTSNPN and SVGIG (reference sequence).

V gene TRBV25-1 combines with J gene TRBJ2-5, with TRBD2 matching over 9 bases. The junction had 7 bases not matched to a gene; V was cut back by 3 bases and J by 5 bases. The CDR3 has 15 amino acids. The germline V gene has CDR1 MGHDK and CDR2 SYGVNS. CDR3 DNA sequence: TGTGCCAGCAGTGACCCGGGACTAGCTGGGGAGACCCAGTACTTC. Amino acids: CASSDPGLAGETQYF.

This rearrangement joins TRBV7-2 to TRBJ2-7; the D gene is possibly TRBD2 (6 bases). Trimming pared 1 base from V and 2 bases from J, leaving 12 bases between. CDR3 size: 15 residues. The germline V gene has CDR1 SGHTA and CDR2 FQGNSA. The CDR3 region has the DNA TGTGCCAGCAGCTTAGATGGAGGCGGGACCTACGAGCAGTACTTC. It is translated as CASSLDGGGTYEQYF.

The count of this clone is one. The chain has TRBV7-9 and TRBJ2-2, with D possibly matching TRBD1 (5 bases). The CDR3 is 14 residues long. Germline V gene data show CDR1 as SEHNR and CDR2 as FQNEAQ (reference sequence). Trimming removed 2 bases from V and 5 bases from J, with 9 bases in between. The chain's CDR3 is CASSLKGRTGELFF. The CDR3 DNA reads as TGTGCCAGCAGCTTAAAGGGGCGAACCGGGGAGCTGTTTTTT.

V usage is TRBV25-1 and J usage is TRBJ1-3, with a weak D call TRBD1 (5 bases). Looked up from germline, CDR1 is MGHDK and CDR2 is SYGVNS. The ends were cut back, 1 base at V and 8 bases at J, with 18 bases in the middle. This CDR3 is built from 16 residues. The CDR3 loop is CASSESRGSGVDTIYF. For the CDR3, the DNA is TGTGCCAGCAGTGAATCGAGGGGTTCGGGGGTTGACACCATATATTTT.

The chain combines TRBV18 with TRBJ2-5; TRBD1 might be the D (7 bases). V lost 2 bases and J 3 bases, leaving 13 bases between the germline ends. CDR1 KGHSH and CDR2 LQKENI come from the germline V gene. The CDR3 runs to 15 residues. The CDR3 nucleotides are TGTGCCAGCTCACCAGTAGGAGGGACAGAAGAGACCCAGTACTTC. Protein product: CASSPVGGTEETQYF.

V and J are TRBV5-1 and TRBJ2-7; 9 bases match TRBD2. The CDR3 totals 15 residues. V was pared by 0 bases and J by 3 bases, with 4 bases of the junction left unmatched. Germline values: CDR1 SGHRS, CDR2 YFSETQ. The CDR3, as DNA: TGCGCCAGCAGCTTGGAGACTAGCGGATTCTACGAGCAGTACTTC. Amino acids: CASSLETSGFYEQYF.

This sequence joins TRBV5-6 and TRBJ1-1; TRBD1 agrees at 7 bases. The germline V gene encodes CDR1 SGHDT and CDR2 YYEEEE. The CDR3 has 15 residues. The J segment lost 1 base and the V segment lost 4 bases, leaving 7 bases of the junction unmatched. The CDR3 bases are TGTGCCAGCAGCCTCGGCAGGGGGAAGAACACTGAAGCTTTCTTT. The encoded protein is CASSLGRGKNTEAFF. Together with reference TRBV5-6 and TRBJ1-1, the CDR3 gives the full variable domain: DAGVTQSPTHLIKTRGQQVTLRCSPKSGHDTVSWYQQALGQGPQFIFQYYEEEERQRGNFPDRFSGHQFPNYSSELNVNALLLGDSALYLCASSLGRGKNTEAFFGQGTRLTVV.

In this sample, this clone turned up a few times. This chain links TRBV19 with TRBJ2-5, with 11 bases that match TRBD2. This CDR3 is built from 14 residues. V gave up 6 bases and J gave up 4 bases; unmatched junction bases: 4. Germline V gene sequence: CDR1 LNHDA, CDR2 SQIVND (reference sequence). The CDR3 nucleotides are TGTGCCAGTAGACTAGCGGGAGCTGGAGAGACCCAGTACTTC. Amino acids: CASRLAGAGETQYF.

The chain has TRBV19 and TRBJ2-7, with 10 positions matching TRBD2. Germline V lookup: CDR1 LNHDA, CDR2 SQIVND (reference sequence). V shed 2 bases, J shed 4 bases, and the junction held 5 bases outside the gene matches. CDR3 length: 15 amino acids. CDR3 nucleotides: TGTGCCAGTAGTATAACTAGCGGGACAATATACGAGCAGTACTTC. Its translation: CASSITSGTIYEQYF.

This chain joins TRBV4-1 and TRBJ1-5, with unresolved D. From germline, CDR1 is MGHRA and CDR2 YSYEKL. The CDR3 consists of 19 residues. V lost 0 bases and J 1 base, leaving 19 bases between the germline ends. CDR3 sequence reads: CASSQDSPVSGQSNQPQHF. CDR3 in DNA: TGCGCCAGCAGCCAAGATTCCCCCGTATCTGGGCAGAGCAATCAGCCCCAGCATTTT.

This chain's CDR3 is CASSYKGANTEAFF. For the CDR3, the DNA is TGTGCCAGCAGTTACAAAGGGGCTAACACTGAAGCTTTCTTT. The chain links TRBV6-5 to TRBJ1-1, with D maybe TRBD1 (5 bases). This CDR3 has 14 residues. Germline assignment: CDR1 MNHEY and CDR2 SVGAGI. Trimming removed 2 bases at V and 2 bases at J, with 9 bases between.

J is TRBJ2-5 and V is TRBV18, with 7 bases identical to TRBD2. There are 15 residues in the CDR3. V shed 1 base and J 3 bases; nucleotides not matched to a gene: 5. CDR1 is KGHSH and CDR2 is LQKENI in the germline V gene. CDR3: CASSPRALAEETQYF. The CDR3 DNA follows: TGTGCCAGCTCACCACGGGCGCTAGCGGAAGAGACCCAGTACTTC.

The chain employs TRBV9 and TRBJ2-7; no clear D gene. Germline V CDR1 and CDR2: SGDLS, YYNGEE. V lost 3 bases, J lost 2 bases, and 3 bases lay in between. The CDR3 is 11 residues long. CDR3 bases: TGTGCCAGCAGCGATACCTACGAGCAGTACTTC. Amino acid sequence: CASSDTYEQYF.

The chain joins TRBV2 to TRBJ1-2; TRBD1 agrees at 7 bases. Germline CDR1 reads SNHLY; CDR2 reads FYNNEI. The CDR3 is 15 amino acids. The V gene end was trimmed by 2 bases and the J gene end by 8 bases; junction bases not matched to a gene: 11. CDR3 bases: TGTGCCAGCAGTGAAAACGGACAGGTCGCGCGGGGCTACACCTTC. It encodes CASSENGQVARGYTF.

This chain links TRBV27 with TRBJ2-4, with D unclear. The CDR3 is 14 amino acids. V was cut by 5 bases and J by 5 bases, with 13 bases left in between. From germline, CDR1 is MNHEY and CDR2 SMNVEV (reference sequence). Written as DNA, the CDR3 is TGTGCCAGCAGTCCTACCCCGGCGGAAAACATTCAGTACTTC. Its protein product is CASSPTPAENIQYF.

This chain uses TRBV15 with TRBJ2-7; perhaps TRBD1 as D (5 bases). The CDR3 runs 13 residues. Germline CDR1 and CDR2: LNHNV and YYDKDF (reference sequence). V lost 0 bases, J lost 6 bases, and 9 bases lay in between. DNA of the CDR3: TGTGCCACCAGCAGAGAAGGGGCAATCGAGCAGTACTTC. Protein: CATSREGAIEQYF. The whole variable domain, filled in from reference TRBV15 and TRBJ2-7, reads DAMVIQNPRYQVTQFGKPVTLSCSQTLNHNVMYWYQQKSSQAPKLLFHYYDKDFNNEADTPDNFQSRRPNTSFCFLDIRSPGLGDTAMYLCATSREGAIEQYFGPGTRLTVT.

V and J are TRBV6-6 and TRBJ2-4, with 8 bases fitting TRBD1. Germline V gene sequence: CDR1 MNHNY, CDR2 SVGAGI (reference sequence). This CDR3 is built from 14 residues. Unmatched junction bases numbered 3, after V lost 3 bases and J lost 5 bases. CDR3 sequence reads: CASSYLQGENIQYF. The CDR3 nucleotides are TGTGCCAGCAGTTATCTACAGGGGGAAAACATTCAGTACTTC.

As for this clone: No DNA is shown, since the ends of the CDR3 on it are uncertain; the CDR3 is the one TCRdb lists. The V gene is TRBV27, the J gene TRBJ2-2; the listed D gene, TRBD2, was not tested against the DNA. Germline CDR1 reads MNHEY; CDR2 reads SMNVEV (reference sequence). Termini included, the CDR3 measures 13 amino acids. This chain's CDR3 is CASSEAVPGELFF.